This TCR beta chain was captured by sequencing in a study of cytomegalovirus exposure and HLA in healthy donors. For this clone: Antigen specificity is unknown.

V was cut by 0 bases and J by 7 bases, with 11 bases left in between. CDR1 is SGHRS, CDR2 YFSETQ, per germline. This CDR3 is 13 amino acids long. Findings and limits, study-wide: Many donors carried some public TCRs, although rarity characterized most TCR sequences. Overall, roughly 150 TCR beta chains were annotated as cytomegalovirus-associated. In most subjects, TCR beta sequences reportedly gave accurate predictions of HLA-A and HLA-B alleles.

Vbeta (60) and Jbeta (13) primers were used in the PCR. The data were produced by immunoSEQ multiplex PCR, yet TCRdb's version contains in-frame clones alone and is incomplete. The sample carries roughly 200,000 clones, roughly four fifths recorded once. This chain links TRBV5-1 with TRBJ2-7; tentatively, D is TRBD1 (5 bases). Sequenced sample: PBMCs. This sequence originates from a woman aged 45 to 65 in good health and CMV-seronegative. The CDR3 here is CASSLVGAREQYF. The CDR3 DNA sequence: TGCGCCAGCAGCTTGGTAGGGGCTAGGGAGCAGTACTTC.